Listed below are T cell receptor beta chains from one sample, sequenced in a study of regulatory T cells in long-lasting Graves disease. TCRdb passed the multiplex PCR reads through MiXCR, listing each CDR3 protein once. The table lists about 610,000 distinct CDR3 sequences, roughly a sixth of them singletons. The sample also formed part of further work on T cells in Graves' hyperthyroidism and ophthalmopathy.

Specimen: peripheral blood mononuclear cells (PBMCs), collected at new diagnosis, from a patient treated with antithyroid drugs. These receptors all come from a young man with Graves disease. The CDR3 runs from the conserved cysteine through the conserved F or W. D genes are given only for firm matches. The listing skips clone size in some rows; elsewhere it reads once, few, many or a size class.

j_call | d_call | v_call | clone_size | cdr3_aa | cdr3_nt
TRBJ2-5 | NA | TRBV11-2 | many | CASSLERASETQYF | TGTGCCAGCAGCTTAGAACGGGCTTCCGAGACCCAGTACTTC
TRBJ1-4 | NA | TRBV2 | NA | CASSPPATNEKLFF | TGTGCCAGCAGTCCACCCGCAACTAATGAAAAACTGTTTTTT
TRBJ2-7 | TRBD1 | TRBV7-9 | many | CASSAIITGGSYEQYF | TGTGCCAGCAGCGCCATTATAACAGGGGGCTCATACGAGCAGTACTTC
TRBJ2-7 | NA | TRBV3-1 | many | CASSQSRERTYEQYF | TGTGCCAGCAGCCAGAGCCGGGAGCGCACCTACGAGCAGTACTTC
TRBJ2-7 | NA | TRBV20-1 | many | CSATYGREYEQYF | TGCAGTGCCACCTACGGCAGAGAATACGAGCAGTACTTC
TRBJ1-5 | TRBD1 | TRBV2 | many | CASTRDRGNQPQHF | TGTGCCAGCACCCGGGACAGGGGGAATCAGCCCCAGCATTTT
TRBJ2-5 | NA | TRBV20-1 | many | CSARPPGETQYF | TGCAGTGCTAGACCCCCGGGGGAGACCCAGTACTTC
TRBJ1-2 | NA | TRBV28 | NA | CASSLGATPVYGYTF | TGTGCCAGCAGTTTGGGGGCCACGCCTGTTTATGGCTACACCTTC
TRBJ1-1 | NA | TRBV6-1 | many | CASSEGRVGRTEAFF | TGTGCCAGCAGTGAAGGGAGGGTGGGACGCACTGAAGCTTTCTTT
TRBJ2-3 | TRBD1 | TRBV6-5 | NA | CASSSPGTGRVDTQYF | TGTGCCAGCAGTTCCCCCGGGACAGGGCGGGTAGATACGCAGTATTTT
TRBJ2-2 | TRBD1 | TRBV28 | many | CASGLPTGTGDTGELFF | TGTGCCAGCGGATTACCGACCGGGACAGGGGACACCGGGGAGCTGTTTTTT